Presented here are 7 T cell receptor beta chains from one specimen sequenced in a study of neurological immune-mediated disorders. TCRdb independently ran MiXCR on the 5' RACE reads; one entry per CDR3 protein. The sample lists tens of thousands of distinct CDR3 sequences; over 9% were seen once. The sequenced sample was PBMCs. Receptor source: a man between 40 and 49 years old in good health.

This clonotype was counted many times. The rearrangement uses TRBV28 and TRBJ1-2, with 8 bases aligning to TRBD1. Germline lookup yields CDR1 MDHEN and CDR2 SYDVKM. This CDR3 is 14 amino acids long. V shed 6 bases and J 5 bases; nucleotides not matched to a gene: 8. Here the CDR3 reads CASSRSRGQYGYTF. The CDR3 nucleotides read TGTGCCAGCAGCCGTTCCAGGGGGCAGTATGGCTACACCTTC.

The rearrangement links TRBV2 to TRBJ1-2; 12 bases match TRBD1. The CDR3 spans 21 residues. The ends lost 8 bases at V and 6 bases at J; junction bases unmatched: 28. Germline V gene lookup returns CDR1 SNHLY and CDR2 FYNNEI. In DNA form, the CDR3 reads TGTGCCAGCGGGAGAAGGGCGGGAAGGACGGGACAGGGGGCAAGTGGTGATGGCTACACCTTC. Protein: CASGRRAGRTGQGASGDGYTF.

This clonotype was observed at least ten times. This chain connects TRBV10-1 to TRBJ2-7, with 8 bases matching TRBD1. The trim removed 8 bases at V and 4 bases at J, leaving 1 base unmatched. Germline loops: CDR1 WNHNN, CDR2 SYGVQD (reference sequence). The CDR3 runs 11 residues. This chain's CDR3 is CASGQGYEQYF. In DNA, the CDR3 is TGCGCCAGCGGACAGGGTTACGAGCAGTACTTC.

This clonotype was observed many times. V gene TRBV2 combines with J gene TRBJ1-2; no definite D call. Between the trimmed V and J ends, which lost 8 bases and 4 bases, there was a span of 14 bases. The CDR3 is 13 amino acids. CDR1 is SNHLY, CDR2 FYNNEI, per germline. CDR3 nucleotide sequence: TGTGCCAGCCATTCGGAGGGCGTCTATGGCTACACCTTC. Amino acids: CASHSEGVYGYTF.

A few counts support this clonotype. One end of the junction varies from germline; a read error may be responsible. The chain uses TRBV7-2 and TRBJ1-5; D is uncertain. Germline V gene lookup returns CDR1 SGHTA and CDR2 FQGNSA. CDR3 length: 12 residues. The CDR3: CASSFTNQPQNF. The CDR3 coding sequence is TGTGCCAGCAGCTTCACAAATCAGCCCCAAAATTTT.

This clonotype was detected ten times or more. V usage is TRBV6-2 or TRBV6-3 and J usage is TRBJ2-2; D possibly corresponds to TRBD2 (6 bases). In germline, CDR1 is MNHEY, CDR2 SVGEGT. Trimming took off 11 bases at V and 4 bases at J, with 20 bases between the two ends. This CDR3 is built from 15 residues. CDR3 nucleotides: TGTGCCCTCCACCCACGGGGAGGACCCACCGGGGAGCTGTTTTTT. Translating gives CALHPRGGPTGELFF.

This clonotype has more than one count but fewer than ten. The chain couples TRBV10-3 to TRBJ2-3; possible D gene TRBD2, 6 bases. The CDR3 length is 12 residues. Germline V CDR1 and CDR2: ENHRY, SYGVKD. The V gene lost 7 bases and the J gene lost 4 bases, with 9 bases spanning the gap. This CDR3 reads CAINGGSDTQYF. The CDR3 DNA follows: TGTGCCATCAATGGGGGGTCAGATACGCAGTATTTT.